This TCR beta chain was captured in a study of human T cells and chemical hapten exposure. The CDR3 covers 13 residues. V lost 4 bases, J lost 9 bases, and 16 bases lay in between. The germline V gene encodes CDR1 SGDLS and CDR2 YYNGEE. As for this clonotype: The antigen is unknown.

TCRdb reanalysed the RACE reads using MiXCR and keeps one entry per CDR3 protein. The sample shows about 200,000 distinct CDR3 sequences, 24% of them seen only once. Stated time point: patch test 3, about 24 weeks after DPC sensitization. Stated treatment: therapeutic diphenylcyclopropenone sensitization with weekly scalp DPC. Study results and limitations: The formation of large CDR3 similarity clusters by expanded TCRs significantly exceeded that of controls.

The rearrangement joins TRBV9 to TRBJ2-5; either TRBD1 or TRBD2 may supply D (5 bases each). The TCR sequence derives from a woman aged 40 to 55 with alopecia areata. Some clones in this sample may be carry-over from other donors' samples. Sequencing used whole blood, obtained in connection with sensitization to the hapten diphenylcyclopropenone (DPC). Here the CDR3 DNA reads TGTGCCAGCAGCCCGCCCACACTGGGGGCCCAGTACTTC. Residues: CASSPPTLGAQYF.